The clone carrying this T cell receptor (beta chain) was detected a few times. Its specificity is unknown. The sample is drawn from a study of early T cells in non-severe SARS-CoV-2 infection. Study details: Alpha and beta chains were unpaired, from unsorted whole-blood bulk RNA.

Study outcomes and limitations: Matching with VDJdb favored anti-spike CD8 responses (missing private and CD4 specificities).

This CDR3 has 18 residues. Trimming removed 0 bases at V and 3 bases at J, with 18 bases between. CDR1 is SGHAT, CDR2 FQNNGV, per germline. TCRdb re-called the 5' RACE reads through MiXCR, storing one row per CDR3 protein. This sample yields some 70,000 distinct CDR3 sequences, of which roughly 9.4% are seen a single time; 5.9% belongs to the top ten. The TCR was taken from an adult who was a healthcare worker with PCR-confirmed SARS-CoV-2 infection or an uninfected control (not recorded which). Sequences were obtained from whole blood. V usage is TRBV11-2 and J usage is TRBJ2-1, with a possible D match to TRBD2 (5 bases). For the CDR3, the DNA is TGTGCCAGCAGCTTAGAGGGGATGGCGGGCCGCAGCTACAATGAGCAGTTCTTC. This codes for CASSLEGMAGRSYNEQFF.